These T cell receptor beta chains were read from a single sample in a study of T-cell reconstitution after alpha-beta-depleted transplantation in children. One entry per CDR3 protein results from TCRdb running MiXCR on the PCR reads. Here the sample spans a few hundred thousand distinct CDR3 sequences, 12% being singletons. The material sequenced was PBMCs from the stem cell graft donor, taken from the stem cell graft. Every receptor here comes from a human donor who donated a stem cell graft to a child with combined immunodeficiency. Both conserved end residues are part of each CDR3. Fields, in order: clone size, D gene, V gene, J gene, CDR3 DNA, CDR3 protein. D genes are given only for firm matches. The size of a clone is reported for some rows only, either as once, few or many, or as a class for expanded clones.

>.|.|TRBV4-3|TRBJ1-4
TGCGCCAGCAGCCAAGATCCTTCCGGGCCTCAGGCGACTAATGAAAAACTGTTTTTT
CASSQDPSGPQATNEKLFF
>.|.|TRBV6-2/TRBV6-3|TRBJ2-7
TGTGACAGCAGTTACGAACTCAACCACTACGAGCAGTACTTC
CDSSYELNHYEQYF
>many|TRBD1|TRBV24-1|TRBJ2-1
TGTGCCACCAGTGGCCACAGGGGAGTAGGTGAGCAGTTCTTC
CATSGHRGVGEQFF
>many|TRBD2|TRBV6-2/TRBV6-3|TRBJ2-2
TGTGCCGGCGCGAGGGGACTAGCGGGCACCGGGGAGCTGTTTTTT
CAGARGLAGTGELFF
>few|.|TRBV6-5|TRBJ2-5
TGTGCCAGCAGTTACGCCTACAGGCAAGAGACCCAGTACTTC
CASSYAYRQETQYF
>many|TRBD1|TRBV6-1|TRBJ2-7
TGTGCCAGCACTACCGGGACAGGGAGATACGAGCAGTACTTC
CASTTGTGRYEQYF
>many|.|TRBV12-3/TRBV12-4|TRBJ2-2
TGTGCCAGCAGTTTAGGCACAGTCAACACCGGGGAGCTGTTTTTT
CASSLGTVNTGELFF
>.|TRBD2|TRBV19|TRBJ2-1
TGTGCCAGTAGTATAGGACTAGCATCCCCTCTCAATGAGCAGTTCTTC
CASSIGLASPLNEQFF
>.|TRBD1|TRBV20-1|TRBJ2-7
TGCAGTGCCCGACAGGGGTTGGGGGAGCAGTACTTC
CSARQGLGEQYF
>many|.|TRBV5-1|TRBJ2-7
TGCGCCAGCAGCTTGTCCGGGACCCCCTACGAGCAGTACTTC
CASSLSGTPYEQYF
>many|TRBD1|TRBV20-1|TRBJ1-2
TGCAGTGCGAAAGGACAGGGGGCGCGGGGCTACACCTTC
CSAKGQGARGYTF
>.|.|TRBV25-1|TRBJ1-1
TGTGCCAGCAGCATACATGTAAACACTGAAGCTTTCTTT
CASSIHVNTEAFF
>.|.|TRBV7-9|TRBJ2-1
TGTGCCAGCAGTCATGGTGGGGGGCCGATAAATGAGCAGTTCTTC
CASSHGGGPINEQFF
>.|TRBD1|TRBV6-5|TRBJ2-7
TGTGCCAGCAGTTACAGTGTGAGACAGGGTTACGAGCAGTACTTC
CASSYSVRQGYEQYF
>few|TRBD1|TRBV20-1|TRBJ2-1
TGCAGTGCTAGACTAACAGGGGGGAGTTCGAATGAGCAGTTCTTC
CSARLTGGSSNEQFF